This TCR beta chain was sequenced during a study of T and B cells in COVID-19 patients. Study background: COVID-19 patients gave peripheral blood either during active infection or after recovery. Recovered patients mostly had mild to moderate COVID-19 managed as outpatients. Overall study findings and caveats: Patients with COVID-19 reportedly showed strongly skewed T cell receptor beta variable and joining gene usage. Early severe-case samples and blood from mildly ill patients during symptoms were in short supply.

Trimming took off 5 bases at V and 1 base at J, with 11 bases between the two ends. The CDR3 has 13 amino acids. CDR1 and CDR2 from the germline V gene are SQVTM and ANQGSEA. Blood genomic DNA input for TRB amplification was roughly 230-550 ng. With regard to this clonotype: The antigen is not known.

BIOMED2 TRB-A/B primer pools were used in multiplex TRB PCR. Via MiXCR, TCRdb re-called the multiplex PCR reads, giving one row per CDR3 protein. Among 15,000 or so distinct CDR3 sequences listed, under 35% were seen once. This TCR came from a human donor who had recovered from COVID-19. The sequencing input was blood. This rearrangement joins TRBV29-1 to TRBJ2-5; the D is unclear. Here the CDR3 DNA reads TGCAGCGTTTTCCTGGAGATCCAAGAGACCCAGTACTTC. Residues: CSVFLEIQETQYF. The full variable domain, with the rest looked up from reference TRBV29-1 and TRBJ2-5, is SAVISQKPSRDICQRGTSLTIQCQVDSQVTMMFWYRQQPGQSLTLIATANQGSEATYESGFVIDKFPISRPNLTFSTLTVSNMSPEDSSIYLCSVFLEIQETQYFGPGTRLLVL.